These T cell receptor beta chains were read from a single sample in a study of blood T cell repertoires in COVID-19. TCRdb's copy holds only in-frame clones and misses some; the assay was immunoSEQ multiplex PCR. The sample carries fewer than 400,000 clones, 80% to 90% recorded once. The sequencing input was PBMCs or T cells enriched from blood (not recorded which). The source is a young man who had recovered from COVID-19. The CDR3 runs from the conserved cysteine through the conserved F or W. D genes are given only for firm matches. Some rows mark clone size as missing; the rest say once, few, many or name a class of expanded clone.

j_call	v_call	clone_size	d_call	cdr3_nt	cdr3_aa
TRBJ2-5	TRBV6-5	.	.	TGTGCCAGCAGGCGTGGGGCTGAGACCCAGTACTTC	CASRRGAETQYF
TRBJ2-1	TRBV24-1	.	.	TGTGCCACCAGTGATACCGACAGGCCCGGGTACAATGAGCAGTTCTTC	CATSDTDRPGYNEQFF
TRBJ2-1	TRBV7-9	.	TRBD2	TGTGCCAGCAGCTTAGACGGCGGGAGGGCTTCCTACAATGAGCAGTTCTTC	CASSLDGGRASYNEQFF
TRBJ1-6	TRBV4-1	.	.	TGCGCCAGCAGCCAAGAGATTCCTAGCTCCTATAATTCACCCCTCCACTTT	CASSQEIPSSYNSPLHF
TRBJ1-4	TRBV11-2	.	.	TGTGCCAGCAGCTTAGACAGGGTTGGTGAAAAACTGTTTTTT	CASSLDRVGEKLFF
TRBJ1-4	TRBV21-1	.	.	TGTGCCGGGAGGTTGCCGGGTGAAAAACTGTTTTTT	CAGRLPGEKLFF
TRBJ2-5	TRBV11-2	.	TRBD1	TGTGCCAGCAGCCAAACACAGGGGGAGACCCAGTACTTC	CASSQTQGETQYF
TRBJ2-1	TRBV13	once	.	TGTGCCAGCAGCTTAGGACAGGTAGTAAGGCGGAATGAGCAGTTCTTC	CASSLGQVVRRNEQFF
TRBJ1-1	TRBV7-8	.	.	TGTGCCAGCAGCTTAAGGATCACAGGGACGAACACTGAAGCTTTCTTT	CASSLRITGTNTEAFF
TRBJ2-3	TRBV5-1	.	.	TGCGCCAGCAGTTATAATCTAGGTCGGATTGGCGGACTCACAGATACGCAGTATTTT	CASSYNLGRIGGLTDTQYF
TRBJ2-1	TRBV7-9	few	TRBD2	TGTGCCAGCAGCTTACTAGCGGGAGTTACTGAGCAGTTCTTC	CASSLLAGVTEQFF
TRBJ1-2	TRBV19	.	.	TGTGCCAGTAGTATCGGGGGGCTATCATATGGCTACACCTTC	CASSIGGLSYGYTF
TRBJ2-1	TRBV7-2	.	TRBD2	TGTGCCAGCAGCCTGGGACTAGCGGGGGGCCGCTCCTACAATGAGCAGTTCTTC	CASSLGLAGGRSYNEQFF
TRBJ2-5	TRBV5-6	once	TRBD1	TGTGCCAGCAGCCAACAGGGGGTTGCGGCAGAGACCCAGTACTTC	CASSQQGVAAETQYF
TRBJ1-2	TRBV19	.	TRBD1	TGTGCCAGTAATGACAGGGACTATGGCTACACCTTC	CASNDRDYGYTF
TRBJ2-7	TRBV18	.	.	TGTGCCAGCGGGCTTATAGGTAGCGTCTCCTACGAGCAGTACTTC	CASGLIGSVSYEQYF
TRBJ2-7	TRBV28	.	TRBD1	TGTGCCAGCAGAACACAGGGGCCTATCTACGAGCAGTACTTC	CASRTQGPIYEQYF
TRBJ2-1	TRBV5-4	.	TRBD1	TGTGCCAGCAGCCCGGGACAGGGGCCTTCCTACAATGAGCAGTTCTTC	CASSPGQGPSYNEQFF
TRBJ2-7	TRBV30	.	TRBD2	TGTGCCTGGAGTGTAACTCTAGCGGGACCCTACGAGCAGTACTTC	CAWSVTLAGPYEQYF
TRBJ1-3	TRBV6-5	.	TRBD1	TGTGCCAGCAGTTACTCCCGGGACAGCTGGGAAAACACCATATATTTT	CASSYSRDSWENTIYF
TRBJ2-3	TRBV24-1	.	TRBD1	TGTGCCACCAGTGCAGGGGACAGGGTCACAGATACGCAGTATTTT	CATSAGDRVTDTQYF
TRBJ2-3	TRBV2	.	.	TGTGCCAGCAGCCTCGGGGGAAGCACAGATACGCAGTATTTT	CASSLGGSTDTQYF
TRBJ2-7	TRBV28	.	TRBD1	TGTGCCAGCAGTCCCCCCAGGGACAGTTCTAGCCACGAGCAGTACTTC	CASSPPRDSSSHEQYF
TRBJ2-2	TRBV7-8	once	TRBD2	TGTGCCAGCAGCCGCTTTACTAGCGGGGCGAACACCGGGGAGCTGTTTTTT	CASSRFTSGANTGELFF
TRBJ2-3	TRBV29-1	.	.	TGCAGCTCGAGACAGGGAGGTACAGATACGCAGTATTTT	CSSRQGGTDTQYF
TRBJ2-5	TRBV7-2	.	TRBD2	TGTGCCAGCAGCTTTAGCGGGGGGTTGAGAGAGACCCAGTACTTC	CASSFSGGLRETQYF
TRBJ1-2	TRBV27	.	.	TGTGCCAGCAGTTTCATTCCGGGGGTTGGTTTGGACTATGGCTACACCTTC	CASSFIPGVGLDYGYTF
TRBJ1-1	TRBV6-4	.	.	TGTGCCAGCAGTGACCCGTTTGAAGGGGAGAACACTGAAGCTTTCTTT	CASSDPFEGENTEAFF
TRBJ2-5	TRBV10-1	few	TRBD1	TGCGCCAGCAGTGGTGGGGGACAGGGGGAGACCCAGTACTTC	CASSGGGQGETQYF
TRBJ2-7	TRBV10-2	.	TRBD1	TGCGCCAGCAGTGGAGCGAGGAGACAGGGGGTTGACTACGAGCAGTACTTC	CASSGARRQGVDYEQYF